Below are 32 T cell receptor beta chains sequenced from a single sample in a study of shared clonotypes between healthy human individuals. Measured with immunoSEQ multiplex PCR; TCRdb has only the in-frame clones, and not every one. This sample has approximately 1,500,000 clones; approximately 98% occur once, and the top ten carry about 0.45%. Sequencing input: naive CD4+ T cells sorted from blood. Subset denoted: CD45RA+ positively selected. The receptors stem from a man aged 25-45 years in good health.

The chain uses TRBV28 and TRBJ1-2, with D perhaps matching TRBD1 (5 bases). The CDR3 spans 14 residues. The ends were cut back, 5 bases at V and 0 bases at J, with 10 bases in the middle. Germline V gene lookup returns CDR1 MDHEN and CDR2 SYDVKM. The CDR3 region has the DNA TGTGCCAGCAGTCCGGCGGGGGCTAACTATGGCTACACCTTC. Amino acids: CASSPAGANYGYTF.

The CDR3 here is CASSRDSTDTQYF. In DNA, the CDR3 is TGTGCCAGCAGCCGGGACTCCACAGATACGCAGTATTTT. The chain employs TRBV5-6 and TRBJ2-3; D is perhaps TRBD2 (6 bases). This CDR3 region has 13 residues. V lost 4 bases to trimming and J lost 2 bases, with 8 bases between them. Germline CDR1 and CDR2: SGHDT and YYEEEE. Drawing the rest from reference TRBV5-6 and TRBJ2-3, the complete variable domain is DAGVTQSPTHLIKTRGQQVTLRCSPKSGHDTVSWYQQALGQGPQFIFQYYEEEERQRGNFPDRFSGHQFPNYSSELNVNALLLGDSALYLCASSRDSTDTQYFGPGTRLTVL.

The chain employs TRBV9 and TRBJ1-2; tentative D call: TRBD1 (6 bases). The CDR3 spans 13 residues. V was clipped by 4 bases and J by 4 bases, with 11 bases between them. Per the germline V gene, CDR1 is SGDLS and CDR2 is YYNGEE. Here the CDR3 reads CASSPQGLYGYTF. In nucleotides, the CDR3 is TGTGCCAGCAGCCCACAGGGCCTCTATGGCTACACCTTC. The variable domain in full, completed from reference TRBV9 and TRBJ1-2, reads DSGVTQTPKHLITATGQRVTLRCSPRSGDLSVYWYQQSLDQGLQFLIQYYNGEERAKGNILERFSAQQFPDLHSELNLSSLELGDSALYFCASSPQGLYGYTFGSGTRLTVV.

This sequence joins TRBV5-1 and TRBJ2-5; TRBD1 matches at 10 bases. J lost 4 bases, V lost 4 bases, and 7 bases had no gene match. CDR3 length: 15 amino acids. The germline CDR1 and CDR2 sequences are SGHRS and YFSETQ. Here the CDR3 reads CASSQDRGPPETQYF. The CDR3 DNA reads as TGCGCCAGCAGCCAAGACAGGGGGCCGCCAGAGACCCAGTACTTC.

Details on this clone: The same CDR3 can be traced to other DNA sequences in this sample. As DNA, the CDR3 is TGCGCCAGCAGTGAGTCCCGGGTGGATGGCTACACCTTC. Its translation is CASSESRVDGYTF. V gene TRBV10-1 combines with J gene TRBJ1-2; D uncertain. Germline assignment: CDR1 WNHNN and CDR2 SYGVQD (reference sequence). Trimming took off 0 bases at V and 6 bases at J, with 8 bases between the two ends. This CDR3 comprises 13 residues.

The chain is built from TRBV10-2 and TRBJ1-4; D unresolved. Germline CDR1 WSHSY, CDR2 SAAADI. V was trimmed by 2 bases and J by 5 bases, leaving 6 bases between them. This CDR3 spans 13 amino acids. The CDR3 loop is CASSEDANEKLFF. DNA of the CDR3: TGCGCCAGCAGTGAGGACGCGAATGAAAAACTGTTTTTT.

CDR3 sequence (DNA): TGTGCCAGCAGCTTAGAACTAGCGTTCGGCTACGAGCAGTACTTC. Translation gives CASSLELAFGYEQYF. The V gene is TRBV7-9, the J gene TRBJ2-7, with 7 bases that match TRBD2. Germline CDR1 reads SEHNR; CDR2 reads FQNEAQ (reference sequence). This CDR3 region has 15 residues. V lost 1 base and J lost 3; bases outside the gene matches: 6.

The gene calls are TRBV29-1 and TRBJ2-7; D may be TRBD2 (6 bases). The CDR3 is 11 amino acids. The V gene's germline CDR1 is SQVTM and CDR2 ANQGSEA. Trimming pared 6 bases from V and 7 bases from J, leaving 13 bases between. CDR3 sequence: CSVALGGEQYF. DNA of the CDR3: TGCAGCGTGGCACTGGGGGGAGAGCAGTACTTC.

This rearrangement joins TRBV30 to TRBJ2-1, with 9 bases lining up with TRBD2. The CDR3 sequence is 12 residues long. Germline V lookup: CDR1 GTSNPN, CDR2 SVGIG (reference sequence). The V and J ends lost 5 bases and 10 bases, in that order; junction bases with no gene match: 6. The CDR3 nucleotides are TGTGCCTGGGGTAGCGGGAGAGGCGAGCAGTTCTTC. Encoded protein: CAWGSGRGEQFF.

The rearrangement joins TRBV7-2 to TRBJ2-7; 12 bases agree with TRBD2. V was pared by 0 bases and J by 1 base, with 10 bases of the junction left unmatched. Germline CDR1 and CDR2: SGHTA and FQGNSA. This CDR3 has 19 amino acids. In DNA, the CDR3 is TGTGCCAGCAGCTTAGCGGGAGCGCGACTAGCGGGAGATTCCTACGAGCAGTACTTC. Its translation is CASSLAGARLAGDSYEQYF.

The CDR3 nucleotides read TGTGCCAGCAGCTACGGGACTTACACAGATACGCAGTATTTT. This encodes CASSYGTYTDTQYF. This chain links TRBV7-9 with TRBJ2-3; a possible D gene is TRBD2 (6 bases). Germline CDR1 and CDR2: SEHNR and FQNEAQ (reference sequence). V lost 4 bases, J lost 2 bases, and 10 bases lay in between. The CDR3 loop spans 14 amino acids.

CDR3 bases: TGTGCCAGCAGTAAGAGTACTCCGGGACAGGGTCTTTATGGCTACACCTTC. Translating it yields CASSKSTPGQGLYGYTF. The chain employs TRBV9 and TRBJ1-2; 9 nucleotides align to TRBD1. V lost 5 bases, J lost 5 bases, and 16 bases stayed unmatched. The germline V gene has CDR1 SGDLS and CDR2 YYNGEE. There are 17 residues in the CDR3.

Details on this clone: One junction end disagrees with the germline gene, perhaps due to a read error. This chain joins TRBV5-1 and TRBJ2-7; 8 bases line up with TRBD1. This CDR3 has 10 residues. From germline, CDR1 is SGHRS and CDR2 YFSETQ. In DNA, the CDR3 is TGCGCCAGCAGTCTGGACAGGGATAGCTTC. Translating it yields CASSLDRDSF.

The rearrangement joins TRBV20-1 to TRBJ2-7; D is undetermined. CDR1 DFQATT and CDR2 SNEGSKA come from the germline V gene (reference sequence). The CDR3 is 10 amino acids. The ends were cut back, 4 bases at V and 9 bases at J, with 10 bases in the middle. This CDR3 reads CSATGNGQYF. DNA for the CDR3: TGCAGTGCTACTGGGAACGGGCAGTACTTC.

The chain recombines TRBV2 with TRBJ2-3, with TRBD2 identical over 15 bases. V was pared by 8 bases and J by 5 bases, with 8 bases of the junction left unmatched. Germline loops: CDR1 SNHLY, CDR2 FYNNEI. The CDR3 length is 16 residues. Here the CDR3 reads CASAEGLAGGLDTQYF. The CDR3 region has the DNA TGTGCCAGCGCCGAGGGACTAGCGGGAGGTCTAGATACGCAGTATTTT.

The V and J genes are TRBV11-2 and TRBJ1-4; TRBD1 agrees at 9 bases. This CDR3 has 16 residues. The germline V gene has CDR1 SGHAT and CDR2 FQNNGV. Germline trimming cut 6 bases from V and 8 bases from J; bases unmatched to any gene: 13. CDR3 in DNA: TGTGCCAGCAGATTATTCCTGGGACAGGGAACGGAAAAACTGTTTTTT. Residues: CASRLFLGQGTEKLFF.

V gene TRBV18 combines with J gene TRBJ1-4; 7 nucleotides agree with TRBD1. Germline CDR1 and CDR2: KGHSH and LQKENI. The CDR3 runs 15 residues. V shed 2 bases, J shed 7 bases, and the junction held 7 bases outside the gene matches. This CDR3 reads CASSPKTGTLEKLFF. The CDR3 DNA reads as TGTGCCAGCTCACCAAAGACAGGGACCCTTGAAAAACTGTTTTTT. Combining the CDR3 with reference TRBV18 and TRBJ1-4 gives the whole variable domain NAGVMQNPRHLVRRRGQEARLRCSPMKGHSHVYWYRQLPEEGLKFMVYLQKENIIDESGMPKERFSAEFPKEGPSILRIQQVVRGDSAAYFCASSPKTGTLEKLFFGSGTQLSVL.

J is TRBJ1-2 and V is TRBV5-5; 7 bases are shared with TRBD1. CDR3 size: 15 residues. V shed 2 bases and J 4 bases; nucleotides not matched to a gene: 8. From germline, CDR1 is SGHKS and CDR2 YYEKEE (reference sequence). The DNA for the CDR3 is TGTGCCAGCAGCTTTGGGACAGAAGTACCCTATGGCTACACCTTC. Translation gives CASSFGTEVPYGYTF.

Remarks on this clone: Other DNA sequences in the sample encode the same CDR3. This chain uses TRBV5-1 with TRBJ2-1; 9 nucleotides line up with TRBD2. The CDR3 is made up of 16 amino acids. CDR1 and CDR2 (germline): SGHRS, YFSETQ. V shed 0 bases and J 3 bases; nucleotides not matched to a gene: 4. This CDR3 is CASSLGLAGSYNEQFF. The CDR3 nucleotides read TGCGCCAGCAGCTTGGGGCTAGCGGGGAGCTACAATGAGCAGTTCTTC.

In its sample, this clone was seen once. Other DNA variants within this sample encode the same CDR3. V and J are TRBV5-1 and TRBJ2-7; 7 nucleotides agree with TRBD2. Germline V gives CDR1 SGHRS, CDR2 YFSETQ. After removal of 5 bases from V and 0 bases from J, the junction contained 2 bases not matched to a gene. The CDR3 has 13 residues. The CDR3 DNA follows: TGCGCCAGCAGTTGGGAGGGCTCCTACGAGCAGTACTTC. Encoded protein: CASSWEGSYEQYF.

The CDR3 nucleotides are TGCGCCAGCAGCTTGGTGGGCTGGGCCACGGGCATTTCTGAAGCTTTCTTT. This gives the protein CASSLVGWATGISEAFF. J is TRBJ1-1 and V is TRBV5-1; unclear D gene. This CDR3 contains 17 residues. V lost 0 bases and J lost 6, with 21 bases in between. Germline V lookup: CDR1 SGHRS, CDR2 YFSETQ.

This chain links TRBV19 with TRBJ1-1, with 10 bases fitting TRBD1. Germline CDR1 and CDR2: LNHDA and SQIVND (reference sequence). This CDR3 spans 15 amino acids. The trim removed 3 bases at V and 7 bases at J, leaving 8 bases unmatched. CDR3 loop: CASSISSGTGDEAFF. DNA of the CDR3: TGTGCCAGTAGTATTTCTTCCGGGACAGGGGATGAAGCTTTCTTT. Full variable domain (rest looked up from reference TRBV19 and TRBJ1-1): DGGITQSPKYLFRKEGQNVTLSCEQNLNHDAMYWYRQDPGQGLRLIYYSQIVNDFQKGDIAEGYSVSREKKESFPLTVTSAQKNPTAFYLCASSISSGTGDEAFFGQGTRLTVV.

The chain has TRBV7-9 and TRBJ2-3; TRBD2 is a possible D gene (6 bases). The CDR3 consists of 11 residues. The germline CDR1 and CDR2 sequences are SEHNR and FQNEAQ (reference sequence). V was cut by 5 bases and J by 8 bases, with 8 bases left in between. The DNA for the CDR3 is TGTGCCAGCAGCACGGGAGTTACGCAGTATTTT. Its translation: CASSTGVTQYF.

As regards this clone: The junction departs from germline at one end; a sequencing error may be responsible. The CDR3 bases are TGTGCCAGTCTAAGCGGAGATACAGGGCTCAGCGTCTTC. Translated, it gives CASLSGDTGLSVF. The chain combines TRBV28 with TRBJ2-7; possible D gene TRBD1, 6 bases. CDR1 and CDR2 (germline): MDHEN, SYDVKM. The CDR3 contains 13 residues.

The chain recombines TRBV30 with TRBJ2-5; a weak D match, TRBD1 (5 bases). The germline V gene encodes CDR1 GTSNPN and CDR2 SVGIG (reference sequence). The V end was cut by 5 bases, the J end by 4 bases, with 11 bases between. The CDR3 sequence is 12 residues long. The CDR3 region has the DNA TGTGCCTGGCACACAGGTCGAGAGACCCAGTACTTC. This translates into CAWHTGRETQYF. Drawing the rest from reference TRBV30 and TRBJ2-5, the complete variable domain is SQTIHQWPATLVQPVGSPLSLECTVEGTSNPNLYWYRQAAGRGLQLLFYSVGIGQISSEVPQNLSASRPQDRQFILSSKKLLLSDSGFYLCAWHTGRETQYFGPGTRLLVL.

The chain is built from TRBV5-4 and TRBJ2-5; TRBD1 aligns across 7 bases. V dropped 0 bases and J dropped 2; count of bases not matched to a gene: 7. The CDR3 runs 16 residues. In germline, CDR1 is SGHNT, CDR2 YYREEE (reference sequence). This chain's CDR3 is CASSLGGPGQQETQYF. As DNA, the CDR3 is TGTGCCAGCAGCTTGGGGGGTCCGGGACAGCAAGAGACCCAGTACTTC.

The table lists this clone with a count of one. This chain connects TRBV18 to TRBJ1-3; tentative D call: TRBD1 (5 bases). CDR3 length equals 15 residues. Germline assignment: CDR1 KGHSH and CDR2 LQKENI. The V and J ends lost 4 bases and 0 bases respectively, with 10 bases between them. Written as DNA, the CDR3 is TGTGCCAGCTCACGGGACGGCAACTCTGGAAACACCATATATTTT. This codes for CASSRDGNSGNTIYF.

Concerning this clone: Other DNA sequences within the sample encode an identical CDR3. The chain recombines TRBV10-1 with TRBJ2-3, with a tentative D call TRBD2 (6 bases). V was cut by 4 bases and J by 2 bases, with 7 bases left in between. Germline V gives CDR1 WNHNN, CDR2 SYGVQD (reference sequence). The CDR3 is made up of 13 amino acids. CDR3 nucleotide sequence: TGCGCCAGCAGTGGACTAGTCACAGATACGCAGTATTTT. This translates into CASSGLVTDTQYF.

With regard to this clone: This sample includes further DNA sequences coding for the same CDR3. The chain carries TRBV5-4 and TRBJ2-1; no reliable D call. Germline V gene lookup returns CDR1 SGHNT and CDR2 YYREEE (reference sequence). Trimming took off 0 bases at V and 3 bases at J, with 4 bases between the two ends. The CDR3 is made up of 13 amino acids. Here the CDR3 DNA reads TGTGCCAGCAGCTTGGGAGGCTACAATGAGCAGTTCTTC. Translated, it gives CASSLGGYNEQFF.

The V gene is TRBV28, the J gene TRBJ2-3; D is possibly TRBD1 (5 bases). The V end was cut by 5 bases, the J end by 0 bases, with 15 bases between. The CDR3 has 16 amino acids. Germline CDR1 is MDHEN and CDR2 is SYDVKM. CDR3 sequence: CASSAPGAVSTDTQYF. The CDR3 DNA reads TGTGCCAGCAGTGCCCCTGGGGCGGTAAGCACAGATACGCAGTATTTT. Variable domain in full (rest from reference TRBV28 and TRBJ2-3): DVKVTQSSRYLVKRTGEKVFLECVQDMDHENMFWYRQDPGLGLRLIYFSYDVKMKEKGDIPEGYSVSREKKERFSLILESASTNQTSMYLCASSAPGAVSTDTQYFGPGTRLTVL.

This chain connects TRBV19 to TRBJ2-7; D may be TRBD1 (6 bases). Trimming left V 4 bases short and J 4 bases short, with 8 bases between. Germline CDR1 is LNHDA and CDR2 is SQIVND (reference sequence). The CDR3 loop spans 12 amino acids. CDR3 sequence: CASSTQGYEQYF. The CDR3 nucleotides are TGTGCCAGTAGTACTCAGGGGTACGAGCAGTACTTC.

The chain links TRBV21-1 to TRBJ1-5; the table assigns TRBD1, which was not confirmed against the DNA. TRBV21-1 is marked as a pseudogene. CDR3 length: 14 amino acids. The CDR3 DNA sequence: TGTGCCAGCAACGATGGACAGTCCAATCAGCCCCAGCATTTT. Protein product: CASNDGQSNQPQHF.